The clone carrying this T cell receptor (beta chain) was found many times. Its target is unknown. These data are taken from a study of human T cells and chemical hapten exposure. Study results and limitations: Clustering by CDR3 similarity yielded significantly more large clusters from expanded TCRs than controls. Correlating positively with patch test score were the PT1 expanded TCR counts.

Stated time point: patch test 1, 2 weeks after DPC sensitization. Treatment defined: therapeutic diphenylcyclopropenone sensitization with weekly scalp DPC. In every case, blood was obtained before the patch test was applied. Donors were 18 to 70-year-old alopecia patients suitable for DPC. The CDR3 runs to 15 residues. Per germline, CDR1 SGHVS and CDR2 FQNEAQ. The V gene lost 0 bases and the J gene lost 4 bases, with 11 bases spanning the gap. TCRdb re-called the RACE reads through MiXCR, storing one row per CDR3 protein. The sample contains about 360,000 distinct CDR3 sequences, roughly 5% of which appear only once.

Sequencing was performed on whole blood, taken in connection with sensitization to the hapten diphenylcyclopropenone (DPC). This clonotype was sampled from a woman between 45 and 60 years old with alopecia areata. Some clones in this sample may be carry-over from other donors' samples. The chain employs TRBV7-8 and TRBJ2-3, with D maybe TRBD1 (5 bases). CDR3 region: CASSLAGRVSDTQYF. The CDR3, as DNA: TGTGCCAGCAGCTTAGCTGGCAGGGTCTCAGATACGCAGTATTTT.